The 9 T cell receptor beta chains given below trace back to one sample, sequenced in a study of T cells in Graves' hyperthyroidism and ophthalmopathy. TCR beta CDR3 sequences were amplified from RNA transcripts. Using the HTBI primer set, a first-round RT-PCR was run on the TCR CDR3. TCRdb recomputed calls from the multiplex PCR reads with MiXCR, one row per CDR3 protein. This sample carries a few hundred thousand distinct CDR3 sequences, over 15% of them seen once, and the ten largest clones take approximately 54%. Sequencing was done on a sample of blood. The receptors shown here come from a woman aged 45-65 years with Graves' hyperthyroidism.

This clonotype occurred a few times. The V and J genes are TRBV3-1 and TRBJ2-6; no clear D. CDR1 is LGHDT and CDR2 is YNNKEL in the germline V gene (reference sequence). The germline V and J ends were trimmed by 2 bases and 1 base, with 6 bases remaining between them. The CDR3 length is 15 residues. Here the CDR3 DNA reads TGTGCCAGCAGCCAAAGTGTATCTGGGGCCAACGTCCTGACTTTC. Amino acid sequence: CASSQSVSGANVLTF.

This clonotype showed up many times. V usage is TRBV29-1 and J usage is TRBJ2-7; tentatively, D is TRBD2 (6 bases). V lost 7 bases and J 2 bases, leaving 21 bases between the germline ends. The germline V gene encodes CDR1 SQVTM and CDR2 ANQGSEA. The CDR3 runs to 15 residues. DNA of the CDR3: TGCAGCGGATTGGAGGGGCAGCGGCCACCCTACGAGCAGTACGTC. It yields the protein CSGLEGQRPPYEQYV.

The chain links TRBV7-8 to TRBJ2-2; 15 bases are shared with TRBD2. The CDR3 extends over 18 amino acids. The junction had 9 bases not matched to a gene; V was cut back by 5 bases and J by 5 bases. Germline V gives CDR1 SGHVS, CDR2 FQNEAQ. The CDR3 loop is CASSPDGLAGGRTGELFF. In DNA form, the CDR3 reads TGTGCCAGCAGCCCGGATGGACTAGCGGGAGGGAGGACCGGGGAGCTGTTTTTT.

This clonotype was observed many times. The V gene is TRBV5-1, the J gene TRBJ1-1; D possibly corresponds to TRBD1 (5 bases). The V and J ends lost 7 bases and 4 bases respectively, with 20 bases between them. Germline V gives CDR1 SGHRS, CDR2 YFSETQ. The CDR3 has 15 amino acids. The CDR3 DNA is TGCGCCAGCGGGACTGGGGGGAGTTCGATCACTGAAGCTTTCTTT. Translating gives CASGTGGSSITEAFF.

This clonotype was counted a few times. The chain employs TRBV20-1 and TRBJ2-7, with 7 positions matching TRBD1. The CDR3 contains 13 residues. V lost 6 bases and J lost 0; bases outside the gene matches: 5. CDR1 and CDR2 from the germline V gene are DFQATT and SNEGSKA (reference sequence). The CDR3 here is CSARRGSSYEQYF. The CDR3 DNA reads as TGCAGTGCCCGCAGGGGGAGCTCCTACGAGCAGTACTTC.

The V call is TRBV12-3 or TRBV12-4, the J call TRBJ2-5, with D perhaps being TRBD1 or TRBD2 (6 bases each). Trimming took 6 bases from V and 2 from J, leaving 10 bases between them. This CDR3 is built from 13 residues. The CDR3, as DNA: TGTGCCAGCAGGGGGGGCTTACAAGAGACCCAGTACTTC. Translation: CASRGGLQETQYF.

Many counts were recorded for this clonotype. V gene TRBV29-1 combines with J gene TRBJ2-3, with 7 bases that match TRBD1. Per the germline V gene, CDR1 is SQVTM and CDR2 is ANQGSEA. Losses at the gene ends were 6 bases for V and 4 bases for J; bases not matched to a gene: 7. This CDR3 has 13 residues. This chain's CDR3 is CSVIPTGSDTQYF. CDR3 coding DNA: TGCAGCGTAATCCCGACAGGGTCAGATACGCAGTATTTT.

There are a few counts of this clonotype. A single base separates this from a much larger clone, so it may be a read error. J is TRBJ2-5 and V is TRBV12-3 or TRBV12-4, with D possibly matching TRBD1 (5 bases). The CDR3 contains 12 residues. CDR3: CASSDSQEAQYF. Written as DNA, the CDR3 is TGTGCCAGCAGTGACAGTCAAGAGGCCCAGTACTTC.

In this sample, this clonotype turned up many times. V is TRBV28 and J is TRBJ2-5; 8 bases fit TRBD2. V trimming: 6 bases; J trimming: 1 base; junction bases outside the gene matches: 4. The CDR3 has 14 amino acids. Looked up from germline, CDR1 is MDHEN and CDR2 is SYDVKM. CDR3 region: CASRPSGSQETQYF. CDR3 coding DNA: TGTGCCAGCAGGCCTAGCGGGTCCCAAGAGACCCAGTACTTC.